This T cell receptor (beta chain) was recovered during a study of T-cell reconstitution after alpha-beta-depleted transplantation in children. Notes on the study in general: Roughly two months post-transplant, alpha-beta T cells reportedly originated from several hundred graft clones that had expanded. Surviving recipient T cells and intrathymic progenitors accounted for some patients' high TCRbeta diversity at day 60. By one year post-transplant, T-cell counts and diversity largely arose from T cells that were newly produced.

With regard to this clonotype: Its antigen is currently unknown.

As it was prepared, the TCRbeta library received unique molecular identifiers. TCRdb fed the PCR reads into MiXCR, producing one record per CDR3 protein. The data show about 540,000 distinct CDR3 sequences, with 25% to 30% seen just once and about 35% held by the top ten. CDR1 and CDR2 from the germline V gene are DFQATT and SNEGSKA (reference sequence). V lost 3 bases and J lost 2, with 11 bases in between. The CDR3 extends over 14 amino acids. The sequence was collected from a boy younger than two with Wiskott-Aldrich syndrome, due to receive a stem cell transplant. The starting material was PBMCs, obtained before TCRalphabeta/CD19-depleted stem cell transplant. The rearrangement uses TRBV20-1 and TRBJ2-1; D ambiguous. CDR3 region: CSARVLEAYNEQFF. The CDR3 nucleotides read TGCAGTGCTAGGGTACTGGAAGCCTACAATGAGCAGTTCTTC.